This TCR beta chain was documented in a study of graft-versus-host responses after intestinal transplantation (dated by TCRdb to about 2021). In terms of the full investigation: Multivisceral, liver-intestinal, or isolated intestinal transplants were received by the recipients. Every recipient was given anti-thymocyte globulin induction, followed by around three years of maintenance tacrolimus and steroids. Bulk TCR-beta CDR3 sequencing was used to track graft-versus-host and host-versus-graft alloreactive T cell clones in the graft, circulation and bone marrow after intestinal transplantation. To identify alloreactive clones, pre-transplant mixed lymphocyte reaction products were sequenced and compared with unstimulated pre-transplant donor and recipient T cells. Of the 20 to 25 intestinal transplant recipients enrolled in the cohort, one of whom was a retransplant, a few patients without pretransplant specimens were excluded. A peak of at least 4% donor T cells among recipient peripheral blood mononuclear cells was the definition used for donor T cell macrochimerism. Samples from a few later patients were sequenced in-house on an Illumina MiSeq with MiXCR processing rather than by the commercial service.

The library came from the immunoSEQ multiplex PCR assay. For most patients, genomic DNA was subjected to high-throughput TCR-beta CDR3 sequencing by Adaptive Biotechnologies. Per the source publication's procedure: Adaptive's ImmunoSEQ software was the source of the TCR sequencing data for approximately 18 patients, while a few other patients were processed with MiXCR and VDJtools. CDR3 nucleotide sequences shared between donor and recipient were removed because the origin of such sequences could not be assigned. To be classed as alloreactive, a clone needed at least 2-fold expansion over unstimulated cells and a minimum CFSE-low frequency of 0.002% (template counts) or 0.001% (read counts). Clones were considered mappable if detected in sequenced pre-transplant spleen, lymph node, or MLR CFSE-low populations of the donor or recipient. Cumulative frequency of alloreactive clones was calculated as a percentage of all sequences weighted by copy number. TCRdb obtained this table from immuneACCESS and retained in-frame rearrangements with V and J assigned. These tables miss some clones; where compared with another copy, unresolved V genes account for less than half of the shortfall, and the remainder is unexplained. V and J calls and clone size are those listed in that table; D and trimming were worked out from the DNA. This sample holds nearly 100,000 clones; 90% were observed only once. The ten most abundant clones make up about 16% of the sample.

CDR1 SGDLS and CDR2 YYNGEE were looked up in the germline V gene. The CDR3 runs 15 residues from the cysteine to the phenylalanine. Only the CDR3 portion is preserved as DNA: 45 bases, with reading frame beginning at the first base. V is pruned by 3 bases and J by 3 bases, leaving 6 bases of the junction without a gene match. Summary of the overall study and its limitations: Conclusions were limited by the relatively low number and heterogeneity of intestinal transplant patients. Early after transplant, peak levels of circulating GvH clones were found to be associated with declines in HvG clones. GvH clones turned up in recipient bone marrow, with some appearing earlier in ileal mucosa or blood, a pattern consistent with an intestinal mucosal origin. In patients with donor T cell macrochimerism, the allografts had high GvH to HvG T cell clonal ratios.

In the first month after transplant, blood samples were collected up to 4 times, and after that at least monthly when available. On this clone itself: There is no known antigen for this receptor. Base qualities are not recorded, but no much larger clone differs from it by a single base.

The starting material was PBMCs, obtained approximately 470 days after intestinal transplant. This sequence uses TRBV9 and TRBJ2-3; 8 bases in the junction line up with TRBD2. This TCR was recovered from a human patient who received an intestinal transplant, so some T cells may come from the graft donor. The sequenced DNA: TGTGCCAGCAGCGCCTCTACGGGGGGGACAGATACGCAGTATTTT. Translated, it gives CASSASTGGTDTQYF.